The clone carrying this T cell receptor (beta chain) was recorded a few times. Expressed TCRB transcripts were sequenced after all isolated RNA was converted to cDNA. The table came from immunoSEQ multiplex PCR; TCRdb's copy has only in-frame clones and leaves some out. The sample lists about 150,000 clones; 11% were seen once. The data are from a study of beta chain features in type 1 diabetes. Trimming removed 6 bases from V and 4 bases from J; junction bases left unmatched: 11. Germline values: CDR1 ENHRY, CDR2 SYGVKD. The CDR3 consists of 15 residues. The chain couples TRBV10-3 to TRBJ1-2, with TRBD1 matching over 7 bases. The origin of this receptor is a man aged 18-30 years in good health. The sample comprised central memory CD4+ T cells from blood. This CDR3 is CAISKRQGLFYGYTF. The CDR3 DNA is TGTGCCATCAGCAAGAGACAGGGTTTATTCTATGGCTACACCTTC.